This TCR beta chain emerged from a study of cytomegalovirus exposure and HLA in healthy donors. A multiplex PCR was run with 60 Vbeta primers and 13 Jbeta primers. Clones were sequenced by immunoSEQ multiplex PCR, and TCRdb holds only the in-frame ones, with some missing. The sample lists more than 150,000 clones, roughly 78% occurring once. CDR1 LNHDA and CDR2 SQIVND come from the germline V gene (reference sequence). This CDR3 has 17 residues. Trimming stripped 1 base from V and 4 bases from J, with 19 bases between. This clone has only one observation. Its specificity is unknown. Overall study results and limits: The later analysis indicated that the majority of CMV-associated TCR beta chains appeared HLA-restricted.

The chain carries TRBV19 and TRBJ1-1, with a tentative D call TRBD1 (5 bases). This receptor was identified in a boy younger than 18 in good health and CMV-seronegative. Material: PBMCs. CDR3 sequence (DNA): TGTGCCAGTAGTATAGGAAGTTACAGGCCCTCCTTCACTGAAGCTTTCTTT. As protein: CASSIGSYRPSFTEAFF.